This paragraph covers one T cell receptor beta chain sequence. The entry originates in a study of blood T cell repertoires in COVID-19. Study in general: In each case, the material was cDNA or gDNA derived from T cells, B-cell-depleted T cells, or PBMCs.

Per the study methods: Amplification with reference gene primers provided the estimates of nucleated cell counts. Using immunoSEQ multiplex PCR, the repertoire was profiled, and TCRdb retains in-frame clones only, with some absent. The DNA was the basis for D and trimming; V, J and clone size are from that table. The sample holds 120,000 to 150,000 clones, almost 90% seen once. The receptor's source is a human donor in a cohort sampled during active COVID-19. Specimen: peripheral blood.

The CDR3 reads CASSLEGTGNDEQFF. Here the CDR3 DNA reads TGTGCCAGCAGCTTGGAAGGGACAGGGAATGATGAGCAGTTCTTC. This chain uses TRBV5-4 with TRBJ2-1; 9 nucleotides align to TRBD1. The CDR3 runs to 15 residues. Trimming removed 0 bases from V and 8 bases from J; junction bases left unmatched: 6. Germline V CDR1 and CDR2: SGHNT, YYREEE (reference sequence). The full variable domain, its missing parts supplied by reference TRBV5-4 and TRBJ2-1, is ETGVTQSPTHLIKTRGQQVTLRCSSQSGHNTVSWYQQALGQGPQFIFQYYREEENGRGNFPPRFSGLQFPNYSSELNVNALELDDSALYLCASSLEGTGNDEQFFGPGTRLTVL.